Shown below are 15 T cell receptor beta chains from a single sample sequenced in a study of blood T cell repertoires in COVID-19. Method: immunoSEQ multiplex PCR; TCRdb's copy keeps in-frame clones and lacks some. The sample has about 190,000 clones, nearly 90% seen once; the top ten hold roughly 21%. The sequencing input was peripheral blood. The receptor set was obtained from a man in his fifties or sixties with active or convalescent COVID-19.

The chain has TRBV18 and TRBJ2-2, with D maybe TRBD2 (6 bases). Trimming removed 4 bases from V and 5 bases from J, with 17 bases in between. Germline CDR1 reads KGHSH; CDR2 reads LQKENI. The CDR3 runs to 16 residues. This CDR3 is CASSLSTSGRTGELFF. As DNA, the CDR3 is TGTGCCAGCTCACTTTCCACCAGCGGGCGGACCGGGGAGCTGTTTTTT.

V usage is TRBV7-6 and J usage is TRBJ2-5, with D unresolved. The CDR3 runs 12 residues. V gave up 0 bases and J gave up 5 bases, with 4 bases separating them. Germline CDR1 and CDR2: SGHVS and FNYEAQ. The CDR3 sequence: CASSLARETQYF. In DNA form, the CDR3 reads TGTGCCAGCAGCTTAGCGAGGGAGACCCAGTACTTC. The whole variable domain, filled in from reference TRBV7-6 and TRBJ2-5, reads GAGVSQSPRYKVTKRGQDVALRCDPISGHVSLYWYRQALGQGPEFLTYFNYEAQQDKSGLPNDRFSAERPEGSISTLTIQRTEQRDSAMYRCASSLARETQYFGPGTRLLVL.

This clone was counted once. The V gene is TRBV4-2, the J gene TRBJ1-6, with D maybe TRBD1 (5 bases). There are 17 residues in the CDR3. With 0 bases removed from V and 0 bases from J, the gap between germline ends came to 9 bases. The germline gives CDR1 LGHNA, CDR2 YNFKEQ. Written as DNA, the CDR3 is TGTGCCAGCAGCCAAGAGACAGCGACCTCCTATAATTCACCCCTCCACTTT. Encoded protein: CASSQETATSYNSPLHF.

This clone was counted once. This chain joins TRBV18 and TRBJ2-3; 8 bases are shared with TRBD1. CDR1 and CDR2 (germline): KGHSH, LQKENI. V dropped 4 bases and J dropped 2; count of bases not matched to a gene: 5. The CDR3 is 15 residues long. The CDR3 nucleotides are TGTGCCAGCTCACTGCAGACAGGGGCCACAGATACGCAGTATTTT. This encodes CASSLQTGATDTQYF.

The chain's CDR3 is CASSPGTGGPNTGELFF. For the CDR3, the DNA is TGTGCCAGCAGCCCCGGAACAGGGGGACCCAACACCGGGGAGCTGTTTTTT. This chain connects TRBV4-2 to TRBJ2-2, with 8 bases fitting TRBD1. There are 17 residues in the CDR3. Trimming cost V 4 bases and J 2 bases; bases outside gene matches: 9. Germline values: CDR1 LGHNA, CDR2 YNFKEQ.

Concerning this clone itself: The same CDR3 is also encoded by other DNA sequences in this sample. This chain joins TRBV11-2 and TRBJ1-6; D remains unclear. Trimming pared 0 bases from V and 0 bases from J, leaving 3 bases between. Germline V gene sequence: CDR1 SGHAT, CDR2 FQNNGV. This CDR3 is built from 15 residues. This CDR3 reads CASSLESSYNSPLHF. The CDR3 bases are TGTGCCAGCAGCTTAGAGAGCTCCTATAATTCACCCCTCCACTTT.

The CDR3 is CASRGDRGYSPLHF. CDR3 bases: TGTGCCAGCAGGGGGGACAGGGGATATTCACCCCTCCACTTT. The chain uses TRBV2 and TRBJ1-6; 10 bases map to TRBD1. CDR1 and CDR2 from the germline V gene are SNHLY and FYNNEI. The ends lost 6 bases at V and 8 bases at J; junction bases unmatched: 4. This CDR3 has 14 residues.

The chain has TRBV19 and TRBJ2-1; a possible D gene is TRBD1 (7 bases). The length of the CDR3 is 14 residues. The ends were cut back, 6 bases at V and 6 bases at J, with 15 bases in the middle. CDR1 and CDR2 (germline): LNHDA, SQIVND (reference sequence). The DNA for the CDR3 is TGTGCCAGTAGCGCAGGGGGACTTGGCAATGAGCAGTTCTTC. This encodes CASSAGGLGNEQFF. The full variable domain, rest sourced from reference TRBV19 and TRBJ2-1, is DGGITQSPKYLFRKEGQNVTLSCEQNLNHDAMYWYRQDPGQGLRLIYYSQIVNDFQKGDIAEGYSVSREKKESFPLTVTSAQKNPTAFYLCASSAGGLGNEQFFGPGTRLTVL.

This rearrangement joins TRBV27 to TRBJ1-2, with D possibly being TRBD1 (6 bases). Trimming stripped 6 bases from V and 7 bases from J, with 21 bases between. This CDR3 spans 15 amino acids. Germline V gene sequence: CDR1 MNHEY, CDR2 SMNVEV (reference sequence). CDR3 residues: CASRSLGWGQSGYTF. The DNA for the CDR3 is TGTGCCAGCAGATCCCTTGGGTGGGGGCAGAGTGGCTACACCTTC.

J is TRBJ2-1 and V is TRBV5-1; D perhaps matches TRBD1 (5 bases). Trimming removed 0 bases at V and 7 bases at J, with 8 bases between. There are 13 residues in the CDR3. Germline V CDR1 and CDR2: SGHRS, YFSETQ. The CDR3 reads CASSLGGANEQFF. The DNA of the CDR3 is TGCGCCAGCAGCTTGGGGGGCGCAAATGAGCAGTTCTTC. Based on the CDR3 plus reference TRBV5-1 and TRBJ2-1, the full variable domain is KAGVTQTPRYLIKTRGQQVTLSCSPISGHRSVSWYQQTPGQGLQFLFEYFSETQRNKGNFPGRFSGRQFSNSRSEMNVSTLELGDSALYLCASSLGGANEQFFGPGTRLTVL.

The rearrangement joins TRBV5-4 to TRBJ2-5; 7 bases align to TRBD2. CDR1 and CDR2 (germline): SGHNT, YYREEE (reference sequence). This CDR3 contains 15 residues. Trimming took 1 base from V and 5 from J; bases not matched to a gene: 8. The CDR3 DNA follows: TGTGCCAGCAGCTTGTTCGCGGGGGTTGAGGAGACCCAGTACTTC. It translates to CASSLFAGVEETQYF.

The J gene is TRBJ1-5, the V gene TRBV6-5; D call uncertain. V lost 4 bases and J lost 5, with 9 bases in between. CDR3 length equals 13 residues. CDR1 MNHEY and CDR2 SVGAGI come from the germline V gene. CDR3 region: CASSSLSDQPQHF. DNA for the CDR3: TGTGCCAGCAGTTCCCTGTCCGATCAGCCCCAGCATTTT.

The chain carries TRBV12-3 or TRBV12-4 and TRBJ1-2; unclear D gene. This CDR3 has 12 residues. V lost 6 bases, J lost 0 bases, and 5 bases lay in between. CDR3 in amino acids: CASSSTNYGYTF. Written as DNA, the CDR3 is TGTGCCAGCAGCAGTACTAACTATGGCTACACCTTC.

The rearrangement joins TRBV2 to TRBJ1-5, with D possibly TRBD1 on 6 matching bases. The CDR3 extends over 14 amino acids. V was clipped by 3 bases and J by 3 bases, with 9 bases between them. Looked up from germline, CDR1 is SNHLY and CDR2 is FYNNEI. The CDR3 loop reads CASSEGDNNQPQHF. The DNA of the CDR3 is TGTGCCAGCAGTGAGGGGGACAACAATCAGCCCCAGCATTTT.

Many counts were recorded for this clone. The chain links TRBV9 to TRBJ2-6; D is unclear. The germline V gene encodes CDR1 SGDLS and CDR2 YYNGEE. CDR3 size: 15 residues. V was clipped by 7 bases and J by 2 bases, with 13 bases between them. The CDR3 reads CASGPTKTGANVLTF. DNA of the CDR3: TGTGCCAGCGGTCCCACAAAAACTGGGGCCAACGTCCTGACTTTC.